The 16 T cell receptor beta chains below come from one sample, sequenced in a study of T cells in localized non-small cell lung cancer. Clones were read by immunoSEQ multiplex PCR, and TCRdb kept only the in-frame ones, dropping some. The table shows about 15,000 clones, with roughly 85% occurring only once. Sequences were derived from peripheral blood, sampled before any cancer treatment. Receptor source: a female donor over 55 with stage I squamous cell lung carcinoma.

The chain has TRBV6-6 and TRBJ2-3; D may match TRBD1 or TRBD2 (6 bases each). From germline, CDR1 is MNHNY and CDR2 SVGAGI (reference sequence). The CDR3 is made up of 15 amino acids. The V end lost 2 bases, the J end lost 7 bases, and 16 bases lay between the germline ends. The CDR3 reads CASSYGGPETNTQYF. In DNA form, the CDR3 reads TGTGCCAGCAGTTACGGGGGGCCTGAGACGAATACGCAGTATTTT.

The chain recombines TRBV27 with TRBJ2-7; tentative D call: TRBD1 (7 bases). V was shortened by 5 bases and J by 2 bases, with 22 bases between the two germline ends. The CDR3 sequence is 17 residues long. Germline values: CDR1 MNHEY, CDR2 SMNVEV (reference sequence). The CDR3, as DNA: TGTGCCAGCAGTCCGTACCCCGGGGCAGGGGGGACCTACGAGCAGTACTTC. Translated: CASSPYPGAGGTYEQYF.

CDR3 nucleotides: TGTGCCAGCAGCTCTCAAGACAGGCTTCTCTATGGCTACACCTTC. Protein sequence: CASSSQDRLLYGYTF. The chain links TRBV9 to TRBJ1-2, with D maybe TRBD1 (6 bases). The V end lost 4 bases, the J end lost 4 bases, and 17 bases lay between the germline ends. The CDR3 covers 15 residues. Germline CDR1 SGDLS, CDR2 YYNGEE. Together with reference TRBV9 and TRBJ1-2, the CDR3 gives the full variable domain: DSGVTQTPKHLITATGQRVTLRCSPRSGDLSVYWYQQSLDQGLQFLIQYYNGEERAKGNILERFSAQQFPDLHSELNLSSLELGDSALYFCASSSQDRLLYGYTFGSGTRLTVV.

This clone showed up just once. The chain is built from TRBV28 and TRBJ1-1; D remains ambiguous. With 10 bases removed from V and 5 bases from J, the gap between germline ends came to 17 bases. There are 13 residues in the CDR3. Germline V CDR1 and CDR2: MDHEN, SYDVKM. The CDR3, as DNA: TGTGCCACCCTACGTGGGGATCAGACTGAAGCTTTCTTT. Residues: CATLRGDQTEAFF.

Note on this clone: Other DNA sequences in the same sample also yield this CDR3. This chain's CDR3 is CASSLRREDEKLFF. The CDR3 region has the DNA TGTGCCAGCAGCTTAAGGAGGGAGGACGAAAAACTGTTTTTT. The gene calls are TRBV7-2 and TRBJ1-4; D unresolved. V was clipped by 2 bases and J by 8 bases, with 12 bases between them. There are 14 residues in the CDR3. Germline lookup yields CDR1 SGHTA and CDR2 FQGNSA. Variable domain in full (rest from reference TRBV7-2 and TRBJ1-4): GAGVSQSPSNKVTEKGKDVELRCDPISGHTALYWYRQSLGQGLEFLIYFQGNSAPDKSGLPSDRFSAERTGGSVSTLTIQRTQQEDSAVYLCASSLRREDEKLFFGSGTQLSVL.

The CDR3 DNA sequence: TGTGCCAGCAGCCCTGGACTTAACTATGGCTACACCTTC. Residues: CASSPGLNYGYTF. The rearrangement links TRBV2 to TRBJ1-2; D is ambiguous. CDR1 SNHLY and CDR2 FYNNEI come from the germline V gene. V was shortened by 6 bases and J by 1 base, with 9 bases between the two germline ends. The length of the CDR3 is 13 residues.

The chain carries TRBV6-7 and TRBJ1-2; 8 bases map to TRBD1. TRBV6-7 is flagged as an ORF with uncertain function. CDR3 length equals 13 residues. After removal of 2 bases from V and 8 bases from J, the junction contained 4 bases not matched to a gene. CDR3 coding DNA: TGTGCCAGCAGTTACCAGGGGGCGGTAGGCTACACCTTC. Its protein product is CASSYQGAVGYTF.

The rearrangement uses TRBV25-1 and TRBJ2-1, with 8 bases matching TRBD2. The CDR3 covers 15 residues. CDR1 and CDR2 (germline): MGHDK, SYGVNS. V lost 2 bases and J lost 5; bases outside the gene matches: 5. The DNA for the CDR3 is TGTGCCAGCAGTGAAGACGGGAGGGGGAACAATGAGCAGTTCTTC. Its protein product is CASSEDGRGNNEQFF.

The genes are TRBV5-1 and TRBJ1-2; 7 nucleotides match TRBD1. CDR3 length equals 14 residues. With 4 bases clipped from V and 7 bases from J, the junction kept 10 bases outside the gene matches. The germline V gene encodes CDR1 SGHRS and CDR2 YFSETQ. The CDR3, as DNA: TGCGCCAGCAGCCCTGGGCAGGCAGGGGGTGGCTACACCTTC. It yields the protein CASSPGQAGGGYTF.

This clone was observed a single time. The chain carries TRBV4-1 and TRBJ1-5; TRBD1 is a possible D gene (5 bases). The V gene's germline CDR1 is MGHRA and CDR2 YSYEKL. V gave up 4 bases and J gave up 0 bases, with 13 bases separating them. CDR3 size: 16 residues. The CDR3 nucleotides are TGCGCCAGCAGCCTTTGGGACCAGGGTAGCAATCAGCCCCAGCATTTT. Translated: CASSLWDQGSNQPQHF.

The DNA for the CDR3 is TGTGCCAGCAGTGGTGAGGGGCTCGGGATGAACACTGAAGCTTTCTTT. It yields the protein CASSGEGLGMNTEAFF. This rearrangement joins TRBV2 to TRBJ1-1; tentatively, D is TRBD1 (5 bases). V lost 4 bases and J 0 bases, leaving 15 bases between the germline ends. This CDR3 is built from 16 residues. Germline CDR1 is SNHLY and CDR2 is FYNNEI.

The V call is TRBV28, the J call TRBJ2-7, with D perhaps TRBD1 (6 bases). CDR1 is MDHEN and CDR2 is SYDVKM in the germline V gene. This CDR3 has 12 amino acids. Trimming left V 7 bases short and J 0 bases short, with 7 bases between. In DNA form, the CDR3 reads TGTGCCAGCACCAGGGGCTCCTACGAGCAGTACTTC. Amino acid sequence: CASTRGSYEQYF.

The chain recombines TRBV10-1 with TRBJ2-1; D possibly corresponds to TRBD1 (5 bases). The CDR3 has 16 amino acids. Germline values: CDR1 WNHNN, CDR2 SYGVQD (reference sequence). Trimming removed 0 bases from V and 2 bases from J, with 11 bases in between. The CDR3 DNA sequence: TGCGCCAGCAGTGAGTCGAGTAGGGGAACCTACAATGAGCAGTTCTTC. Its translation is CASSESSRGTYNEQFF.

The rearrangement joins TRBV11-3 to TRBJ2-1; 10 nucleotides match TRBD2. Germline CDR1 SGHNT, CDR2 YENEEA. After removal of 1 base from V and 5 bases from J, the junction contained 11 bases not matched to a gene. CDR3 length: 18 amino acids. The CDR3 loop reads CASSLGPTSGEGHNEQFF. The CDR3 DNA sequence: TGTGCCAGCAGCTTAGGGCCCACTAGCGGGGAGGGACACAATGAGCAGTTCTTC.

The chain is built from TRBV5-3 and TRBJ1-1; D remains ambiguous. TRBV5-3 is assigned to the ORF class and has an uncertain function. This CDR3 region has 14 residues. V lost 7 bases and J 0 bases, leaving 13 bases between the germline ends. In nucleotides, the CDR3 is TGTGCCAGATGGTGCGGGTTCATGAACACTGAAGCTTTCTTT. It encodes CARWCGFMNTEAFF.

V usage is TRBV28 and J usage is TRBJ1-5; the match to TRBD1 covers 7 bases. The germline V gene encodes CDR1 MDHEN and CDR2 SYDVKM. The CDR3 has 14 residues. V dropped 4 bases and J dropped 3; count of bases not matched to a gene: 3. CDR3 in amino acids: CASSSGQINQPQHF. CDR3 DNA: TGTGCCAGCAGTTCGGGACAGATCAATCAGCCCCAGCATTTT.